The 9 T cell receptor beta chains reported below all come from one sample, sequenced in a study of shared clonotypes between healthy human individuals (dated by TCRdb to about 2020). The receptor library was made with the immunoSEQ multiplex PCR assay. The immuneACCESS repertoire file appears here via TCRdb, limited to in-frame rearrangements. These files lack a portion of the clones; in checked studies, under half of the deficit traces to unresolved V genes, and the cause of the others is not known. The sample yields about 1 million clones; roughly 80% were counted once. The ten most abundant clones make up approximately 1.3% of the sample. Input material: memory CD4+ T cells sorted from blood. What this sample's cell subset or site label stands for: CD45RA-negative fraction. These receptors originate from a man younger than 35 in good health.

The chain combines TRBV5-6 with TRBJ1-6; D perhaps matches TRBD1 (5 bases). Trimming removed 4 bases at V and 8 bases at J, with 13 bases between. CDR1 is SGHDT and CDR2 is YYEEEE in the germline V gene. The CDR3 length is 14 residues. CDR3 sequence reads: CASSPGTGYSPLHF. The CDR3 DNA reads TGTGCCAGCAGCCCCGGGACGGGGTATTCACCCCTCCACTTT.

This clone was observed a single time. At the DNA level, this CDR3 is encoded by other sequences in the same sample as well. The V gene is TRBV29-1, the J gene TRBJ1-1, with D uncertain. The germline CDR1 and CDR2 sequences are SQVTM and ANQGSEA. V lost 6 bases to trimming and J lost 1 base, with 9 bases between them. The length of the CDR3 is 12 residues. CDR3 sequence (DNA): TGCAGCGTCGCGGCAAGGAACACTGAAGCTTTCTTT. Protein product: CSVAARNTEAFF.

The CDR3 reads CASSPGGGYTF. In nucleotides, the CDR3 is TGTGCCAGCAGCCCAGGGGGCGGCTACACCTTC. The chain has TRBV5-4 and TRBJ1-2, with 8 bases that match TRBD1. CDR1 is SGHNT and CDR2 is YYREEE in the germline V gene (reference sequence). This CDR3 comprises 11 residues. V shed 4 bases and J 8 bases; nucleotides not matched to a gene: 1.

This rearrangement joins TRBV29-1 to TRBJ1-5; possibly TRBD1 for D (5 bases). Germline assignment: CDR1 SQVTM and CDR2 ANQGSEA. This CDR3 is built from 17 residues. With 2 bases removed from V and 3 bases from J, the gap between germline ends came to 20 bases. CDR3 amino acids: CSVERGLGRRDNQPQHF. The CDR3 coding sequence is TGCAGCGTTGAAAGGGGTCTTGGCAGGAGGGACAATCAGCCCCAGCATTTT.

The V gene is TRBV6-1, the J gene TRBJ1-2; maybe TRBD1 (5 bases). Trimming removed 10 bases at V and 8 bases at J, with 20 bases between. The CDR3 is 13 residues long. Per germline, CDR1 MNHNS and CDR2 SASEGT. The chain's CDR3 is CAINPMGVKGYTF. The CDR3 bases are TGTGCCATCAACCCTATGGGGGTTAAGGGCTACACCTTC.

Of note for this clone: A much bigger clone sits one base away, suggesting this may be a read error. The sample contains more than one DNA sequence encoding this CDR3. The chain carries TRBV5-1 and TRBJ1-1; D call uncertain. The CDR3 runs to 13 residues. CDR1 and CDR2 (germline): SGHRS, YFSETQ. The V end lost 0 bases, the J end lost 1 base, and 4 bases lay between the germline ends. The CDR3 sequence: CASSLGWNTEAFF. CDR3 sequence (DNA): TGCGCCAGCAGCTTGGGTTGGAACACTGAAGCTTTCTTT.

The chain has TRBV12-5 and TRBJ1-1, with no clear D. The germline V gene has CDR1 LGHNT and CDR2 FRNRAP. V was cut by 0 bases and J by 1 base, with 6 bases left in between. The length of the CDR3 is 14 residues. The CDR3 sequence is CASGLVAKNTEAFF. The DNA of the CDR3 is TGTGCTAGTGGTTTGGTAGCGAAGAACACTGAAGCTTTCTTT.

The gene calls are TRBV28 and TRBJ1-6; 9 bases map to TRBD1. The CDR3 length is 15 residues. The junction had 2 bases not matched to a gene; V was cut back by 1 base and J by 7 bases. Germline CDR1 and CDR2: MDHEN and SYDVKM. CDR3 nucleotides: TGTGCCAGCAGTTTATACGGGACAGGGAATTCACCCCTCCACTTT. It codes for CASSLYGTGNSPLHF.

The CDR3 here is CAWSGGTSGRVQETQYF. CDR3 DNA: TGTGCCTGGAGTGGGGGGACTAGCGGGAGGGTACAAGAGACCCAGTACTTC. V gene TRBV30 combines with J gene TRBJ2-5, with 16 positions matching TRBD2. Germline V CDR1 and CDR2: GTSNPN, SVGIG (reference sequence). The CDR3 has 17 amino acids. With V trimmed by 1 base and J by 2 bases, 4 bases remained unmatched.